These 31 T cell receptor beta chains were sequenced from one sample in a study of low-dose radiotherapy and immunotherapy resistance in tumors. Primers targeting TRAV and TRBV primed first-strand cDNA, covering alpha and beta chains. Amplification, which lasted around 21 PCR cycles, used a constant-region primer and V-primer adapter to amplify TCRs. One entry per CDR3 protein results from TCRdb running MiXCR on the reads. The sample records about 60,000 distinct CDR3 sequences, less than 25% being singletons. Time point indicated: before trial treatment. Sequencing was performed on PBMCs, taken before treatment. These receptors were collected from a male donor with prostate cancer.

This clonotype has at least ten counts. The V call is TRBV28, the J call TRBJ1-2; perhaps TRBD1 as D (5 bases). CDR3 size: 15 residues. The V end was cut by 4 bases, the J end by 0 bases, with 12 bases between. From germline, CDR1 is MDHEN and CDR2 SYDVKM. The CDR3 here is CASSSPGGANYGYTF. The CDR3 DNA sequence: TGTGCCAGCAGTTCCCCCGGGGGAGCTAACTATGGCTACACCTTC.

This clonotype was found a few times. Its ends do not fully match the called genes, so a read error is possible. The chain combines TRBV5-6 with TRBJ1-6; D call uncertain. The CDR3 extends over 17 amino acids. The germline V gene has CDR1 SGHDT and CDR2 YYEEEE. DNA of the CDR3: TGTGCCAGCAGCTTGAGCGGGCGTCCAATGTATAATTCACCCTTCCACTTT. This gives the protein CASSLSGRPMYNSPFHF.

Remarks on this clonotype: The junction departs from germline at one end; a sequencing error may be responsible. The gene calls are TRBV6-8 and TRBJ2-5; tentative D call: TRBD2 (6 bases). The CDR3 runs 14 residues. The germline gives CDR1 MNHGY, CDR2 SAAAGT. CDR3 amino acids: CTSSYGGRQETQYF. The CDR3, as DNA: TGTACCAGCAGTTACGGAGGGAGACAAGAGACCCAGTACTTC.

This clonotype has just a few counts. A far larger clone is one nucleotide away, so this likely arose from a read error. This chain connects TRBV12-3 or TRBV12-4 to TRBJ1-6; no definite D call. CDR3 length equals 14 residues. V lost 1 base and J lost 7, with 8 bases in between. CDR3 sequence reads: CASSLGQPNSPLHF. The CDR3 region has the DNA TGTGCCAGCAGTTTAGGCCAGCCCAATTCACCCCTCCACTTT.

V usage is TRBV9 and J usage is TRBJ2-3; TRBD2 aligns across 9 bases. Germline trimming cut 3 bases from V and 1 base from J; bases unmatched to any gene: 3. Germline-derived CDR1 and CDR2 are SGDLS and YYNGEE. The CDR3 is made up of 15 amino acids. CDR3: CASSASGDRTDTQYF. The CDR3 DNA sequence: TGTGCCAGCAGCGCTAGCGGGGATCGCACAGATACGCAGTATTTT. Based on the CDR3 plus reference TRBV9 and TRBJ2-3, the full variable domain is DSGVTQTPKHLITATGQRVTLRCSPRSGDLSVYWYQQSLDQGLQFLIQYYNGEERAKGNILERFSAQQFPDLHSELNLSSLELGDSALYFCASSASGDRTDTQYFGPGTRLTVL.

This clonotype was counted at least ten times. V and J are TRBV29-1 and TRBJ2-2; 11 bases map to TRBD2. The CDR3 covers 16 residues. Trimming took 2 bases from V and 5 from J; bases not matched to a gene: 7. Germline V gene lookup returns CDR1 SQVTM and CDR2 ANQGSEA. CDR3: CSVESSGGVETGELFF. DNA of the CDR3: TGCAGCGTTGAAAGTAGCGGGGGGGTGGAGACCGGGGAGCTGTTTTTT.

The rearrangement links TRBV5-1 to TRBJ1-1; D ambiguous. The ends were cut back, 5 bases at V and 1 base at J, with 15 bases in the middle. Germline V lookup: CDR1 SGHRS, CDR2 YFSETQ. The CDR3 consists of 15 residues. The CDR3 DNA is TGCGCCAGCAGACCTTTCGGCACAGCGAACACTGAAGCTTTCTTT. It is translated as CASRPFGTANTEAFF.

This clonotype was seen many times. V and J are TRBV9 and TRBJ2-1; no clear D gene. Germline loops: CDR1 SGDLS, CDR2 YYNGEE. This CDR3 contains 12 residues. Trimming removed 3 bases at V and 10 bases at J, with 11 bases between. The CDR3: CASSEADDEQFF. In nucleotides, the CDR3 is TGTGCCAGCAGCGAGGCGGATGACGAGCAGTTCTTC.

Ten or more counts support this clonotype. The CDR3 protein is CASSDRANTEAFF. CDR3 sequence (DNA): TGTGCCAGCAGTGACCGGGCTAACACTGAAGCTTTCTTT. This chain joins TRBV6-1 and TRBJ1-1; unclear D gene. V was trimmed by 3 bases and J by 2 bases, leaving 7 bases between them. This CDR3 region has 13 residues. Germline V gives CDR1 MNHNS, CDR2 SASEGT.

The chain recombines TRBV29-1 with TRBJ2-7, with D possibly matching TRBD1 (6 bases). The CDR3 has 11 residues. The V gene's germline CDR1 is SQVTM and CDR2 ANQGSEA. V gave up 5 bases and J gave up 2 bases, with 7 bases separating them. In DNA form, the CDR3 reads TGCAGCGTTCGGGACACCTACGAGCAGTACTTC. This sequence encodes CSVRDTYEQYF.

The rearrangement joins TRBV4-2 to TRBJ1-2; 10 bases are shared with TRBD1. The length of the CDR3 is 15 residues. Germline values: CDR1 LGHNA, CDR2 YNFKEQ. Trimming cost V 1 base and J 8 bases; bases outside gene matches: 7. CDR3 residues: CASSQAGQGEVGYTF. CDR3 DNA: TGTGCCAGCAGCCAAGCTGGACAGGGGGAAGTCGGCTACACCTTC.

This clonotype was seen many times. V gene TRBV7-9 combines with J gene TRBJ2-1; 13 bases are a match to TRBD2. The V segment lost 1 base and the J segment 6 bases; nucleotides outside the gene matches: 6. Germline V gives CDR1 SEHNR, CDR2 FQNEAQ (reference sequence). The CDR3 covers 17 residues. DNA of the CDR3: TGTGCCAGCAGCTTAGGAGAACTAGCGGGAGGGCTCAATGAGCAGTTCTTC. Its protein product is CASSLGELAGGLNEQFF.

This clonotype was seen only a few times. The chain uses TRBV20-1 and TRBJ1-1; 7 positions agree with TRBD1. Germline CDR1 DFQATT, CDR2 SNEGSKA (reference sequence). The junction had 15 bases not matched to a gene; V was cut back by 5 bases and J by 6 bases. This CDR3 has 15 amino acids. The DNA of the CDR3 is TGCAGTGCTGACCCGGGACAGAGACTAATCGCTGAAGCTTTCTTT. Its translation is CSADPGQRLIAEAFF.

This clonotype was counted many times. The chain carries TRBV3-1 and TRBJ2-1; D call uncertain. Germline V gene data show CDR1 as LGHDT and CDR2 as YNNKEL (reference sequence). Trimming took 4 bases from V and 5 from J, leaving 9 bases between them. The CDR3 totals 13 residues. Here the CDR3 DNA reads TGTGCCAGCAGCCGGGCCAACAACAATGAGCAGTTCTTC. Protein sequence: CASSRANNNEQFF.

This clonotype was seen ten or more times. V gene TRBV7-9 combines with J gene TRBJ2-2, with D hard to call. V was cut by 5 bases and J by 5 bases, with 15 bases left in between. CDR1 SEHNR and CDR2 FQNEAQ come from the germline V gene (reference sequence). CDR3 length: 15 amino acids. The CDR3 region is CASSLLGSVTGELFF. Written as DNA, the CDR3 is TGTGCCAGCAGCCTTCTGGGGTCGGTTACCGGGGAGCTGTTTTTT.

V gene TRBV5-4 combines with J gene TRBJ1-5; TRBD1 matches 11 bases. The J segment lost 3 bases and the V segment lost 2 bases, leaving 4 bases of the junction unmatched. CDR3 length equals 16 residues. Germline-derived CDR1 and CDR2 are SGHNT and YYREEE (reference sequence). CDR3 in amino acids: CASSFRDRGFNQPQHF. CDR3 nucleotide sequence: TGTGCCAGCAGCTTCCGGGACAGGGGGTTCAATCAGCCCCAGCATTTT.

This clonotype was picked up many times. V is TRBV24-1 and J is TRBJ2-3; 11 nucleotides align to TRBD2. The CDR3 covers 16 residues. The V gene's germline CDR1 is KGHDR and CDR2 SFDVKD. Trimming at V came to 3 bases and at J to 4 bases, leaving 5 bases not matched to a gene. The CDR3 loop is CATSDPGTSGSDTQYF. As DNA, the CDR3 is TGTGCCACCAGTGATCCCGGGACTAGCGGATCAGATACGCAGTATTTT.

V usage is TRBV4-2 and J usage is TRBJ2-1, with a weak D call TRBD2 (6 bases). Germline V CDR1 and CDR2: LGHNA, YNFKEQ. The V gene lost 0 bases and the J gene lost 8 bases, with 11 bases spanning the gap. The CDR3 length is 14 residues. CDR3 nucleotide sequence: TGTGCCAGCAGCCAAGATGACCAGCGGGATGAGCAGTTCTTC. Amino acid sequence: CASSQDDQRDEQFF.

This clonotype was counted once. The CDR3 protein is CASLAGLSSYEQYF. CDR3 DNA: TGTGCCTCACTAGCGGGCCTAAGCTCCTACGAGCAGTACTTC. The chain uses TRBV2 and TRBJ2-7; 9 bases match TRBD2. CDR1 and CDR2 from the germline V gene are SNHLY and FYNNEI. The V segment lost 11 bases and the J segment 0 bases; nucleotides outside the gene matches: 8. This CDR3 is 14 amino acids long.

The rearrangement uses TRBV9 and TRBJ2-7, with 8 bases fitting TRBD1. The V segment lost 2 bases and the J segment 5 bases; nucleotides outside the gene matches: 9. The CDR3 totals 15 residues. Germline CDR1 SGDLS, CDR2 YYNGEE. The CDR3 spells CASSVGDRWSHEQYF. CDR3 in DNA: TGTGCCAGCAGCGTTGGGGACAGGTGGTCCCACGAGCAGTACTTC.

At least ten counts were recorded for this clonotype. The rearrangement joins TRBV12-3 or TRBV12-4 to TRBJ1-1; D not resolved. V lost 8 bases and J 5 bases, leaving 18 bases between the germline ends. This CDR3 has 14 amino acids. The CDR3 spells CASASGSPGTEAFF. CDR3 in DNA: TGTGCCAGCGCCTCAGGTTCACCGGGAACTGAAGCTTTCTTT.

This clonotype was seen at least ten times. This chain connects TRBV15 to TRBJ2-5; TRBD1 agrees at 10 bases. The ends lost 3 bases at V and 6 bases at J; junction bases unmatched: 4. This CDR3 contains 14 residues. The germline V gene has CDR1 LNHNV and CDR2 YYDKDF (reference sequence). CDR3 region: CATSRDRGGKTQYF. The CDR3 DNA reads as TGTGCCACCAGCAGGGACAGGGGGGGAAAGACCCAGTACTTC.

This clonotype was seen many times. The chain employs TRBV14 and TRBJ1-5, with D perhaps matching TRBD1 (5 bases). The CDR3 is 18 amino acids. The V end was cut by 1 base, the J end by 5 bases, with 21 bases between. Germline V lookup: CDR1 SGHDN, CDR2 FVKESK. CDR3 DNA sequence: TGTGCCAGCAGCCAAGTCAGGGAGGGAGGTCGGCCGGATCAGCCCCAGCATTTT. Protein product: CASSQVREGGRPDQPQHF.

This clonotype was counted many times. The J gene is TRBJ2-3, the V gene TRBV20-1, with 11 bases aligning to TRBD2. Germline V gene lookup returns CDR1 DFQATT and CDR2 SNEGSKA (reference sequence). The CDR3 consists of 18 residues. V was clipped by 6 bases and J by 2 bases; unmatched bases: 16. Here the CDR3 DNA reads TGCAGTGCCCCCGGGACTAGCGGCGTCCCGGCTAACACAGATACGCAGTATTTT. Translated, it gives CSAPGTSGVPANTDTQYF.

This clonotype was detected ten times or more. The chain couples TRBV12-3 or TRBV12-4 to TRBJ1-5; 11 positions match TRBD1. The V gene end was trimmed by 7 bases and the J gene end by 2 bases; junction bases not matched to a gene: 4. This CDR3 comprises 15 residues. The CDR3 loop reads CASKGQGAGNQPQHF. CDR3 nucleotides: TGTGCCAGCAAAGGACAGGGGGCTGGCAATCAGCCCCAGCATTTT.

In regard to this clonotype: A far larger clone is just one base off, so this is likely a read error. The gene calls are TRBV28 and TRBJ2-1; no definite D call. Trimming left V 4 bases short and J 13 bases short, with 20 bases between. CDR1 and CDR2 from the germline V gene are MDHEN and SYDVKM. The CDR3 sequence is 14 residues long. CDR3 DNA: TGTGCCAGCAGTTCCCGCAGGTACCAAGAGACCCAGTTCTTC. Translated, it gives CASSSRRYQETQFF.

This clonotype was found many times. The chain carries TRBV2 and TRBJ1-2; 7 nucleotides line up with TRBD1. The CDR3 has 16 amino acids. The germline V gene encodes CDR1 SNHLY and CDR2 FYNNEI. V trimming: 6 bases; J trimming: 3 bases; junction bases outside the gene matches: 13. This CDR3 is CASRPPGGGSDYGYTF. The CDR3, as DNA: TGTGCCAGCAGACCGCCCGGAGGGGGCTCAGACTATGGCTACACCTTC.

This clonotype was seen many times. The V and J genes are TRBV5-1 and TRBJ2-2; TRBD1 matches 8 bases. The junction had 6 bases not matched to a gene; V was cut back by 4 bases and J by 7 bases. In germline, CDR1 is SGHRS, CDR2 YFSETQ. The CDR3 is 14 amino acids. CDR3 residues: CASSEGQDGGELFF. The CDR3 coding sequence is TGCGCCAGCAGCGAGGGACAGGATGGCGGGGAGCTGTTTTTT.

As concerns this clonotype: A far larger clone is a single base away, which makes a read error likely. This chain connects TRBV12-5 to TRBJ2-7; 7 bases map to TRBD1. V gave up 5 bases and J gave up 7 bases; unmatched junction bases: 11. The length of the CDR3 is 14 residues. CDR1 and CDR2 (germline): LGHNT, FRNRAP. The CDR3 DNA is TGTGCTAGTGGTCTCGGGACAGAAGTCAATGAGCAGTACTTC. Protein: CASGLGTEVNEQYF.

This clonotype was observed many times. Here the CDR3 DNA reads TGTGCCAGCAGCTTAGCGGTAGGGGGTTGGGAGACCCAGTACTTC. This encodes CASSLAVGGWETQYF. This chain links TRBV7-8 with TRBJ2-5; TRBD1 is a possible D gene (6 bases). The CDR3 runs 15 residues. From germline, CDR1 is SGHVS and CDR2 FQNEAQ. Trimming pared 0 bases from V and 5 bases from J, leaving 13 bases between. The variable domain in full, completed from reference TRBV7-8 and TRBJ2-5, reads GAGVSQSPRYKVAKRGQDVALRCDPISGHVSLFWYQQALGQGPEFLTYFQNEAQLDKSGLPSDRFFAERPEGSVSTLKIQRTQQEDSAVYLCASSLAVGGWETQYFGPGTRLLVL.

This clonotype was recorded many times. In nucleotides, the CDR3 is TGTGCCAGCAGCTTAGCGCGGGGTCTCGAGACCCAGTACTTC. It codes for CASSLARGLETQYF. The chain carries TRBV7-9 and TRBJ2-5, with D possibly being TRBD2 (6 bases). V was cut by 0 bases and J by 5 bases, with 10 bases left in between. Germline V CDR1 and CDR2: SEHNR, FQNEAQ (reference sequence). This CDR3 region has 14 residues.